This TCR beta chain was sequenced during a study of T cells in localized non-small cell lung cancer. Using immunoSEQ multiplex PCR, the repertoire was profiled, and TCRdb retains in-frame clones only, with some absent. The sample yields about 33,000 clones, 85% to 90% seen once. This CDR3 contains 14 residues. Trimming left V 5 bases short and J 12 bases short, with 20 bases between. The germline CDR1 and CDR2 sequences are SGHAT and FQNNGV. The sequencing here drew on peripheral blood, taken before any cancer treatment. The rearrangement links TRBV11-2 to TRBJ2-1; possibly TRBD1 for D (6 bases). The receptor was isolated from a male donor older than 55 with stage III lung adenocarcinoma. The CDR3 nucleotides read TGTGCCAGCAGCCCTACCGTCGTTGGGACAAGGCAGTTCTTC. Translation gives CASSPTVVGTRQFF.